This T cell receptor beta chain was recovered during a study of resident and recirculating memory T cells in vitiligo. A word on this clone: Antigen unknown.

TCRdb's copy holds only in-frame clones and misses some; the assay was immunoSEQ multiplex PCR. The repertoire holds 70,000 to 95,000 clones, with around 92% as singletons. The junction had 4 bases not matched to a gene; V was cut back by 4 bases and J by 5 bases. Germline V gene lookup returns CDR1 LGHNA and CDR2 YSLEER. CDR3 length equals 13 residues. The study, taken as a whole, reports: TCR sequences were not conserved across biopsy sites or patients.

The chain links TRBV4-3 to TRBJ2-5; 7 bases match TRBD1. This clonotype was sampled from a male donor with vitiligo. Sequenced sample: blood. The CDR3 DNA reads TGCGCCAGCAGCCTGAGGGGGCGGGAGACCCAGTACTTC. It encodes CASSLRGRETQYF.